This TCR beta chain was documented in a study of vaccination and CD4 T cells after COVID-19 (dated by TCRdb to 2021 to 2024). Regarding the complete study: The convalescent cohort comprised six males and four females, including two Hispanic individuals, seven Caucasians, two Asians and one multiracial person. In about 11 COVID-19 convalescent patients and a handful of infection-naive healthy vaccine recipients, the spike-specific CD4+ TCR repertoire before mRNA vaccination was compared with the repertoire after mRNA vaccination. Post-COVID blood samples from convalescent patients were collected a median of roughly 100 days after diagnosis, with a range of about 30 to 170 days. The time from the second vaccine dose to post-vaccine blood sampling had a median of 72 days and ranged from roughly 13 to 241 days. Culture stimuli were overlapping spike peptide pools from SARS-CoV-2 and from the common cold coronaviruses HCoV-NL63, HCoV-OC43 and HCoV-229E. Participants got two doses of the Pfizer-BioNTech BNT162b2 vaccine (n=8) or two doses of the Moderna mRNA-1273 vaccine (n=2). Control cultures received a CEFX viral epitope pool as the positive control, an HIV-1 Nef peptide pool as the negative control, or no peptide. On the study overall, not on this receptor specifically: Only a relatively small number of convalescent patients were included in the study, and early timepoints following natural infection were not analyzed. In convalescent patients, a median around 86% of post-vaccine SARS-CoV-2-reactive clones were detected only after vaccination, suggesting vaccine-specific priming. The median count of SARS-CoV-2-reactive clonotypes went up from 20 to 25 after infection to more than 30 after vaccination, although the change was not significant. Nearly all vaccine-specific clones in convalescent patients (304 of 307) were mono-reactive for SARS-CoV-2 spike rather than cross-reactive with common cold coronaviruses.

To note about this clonotype: The antigen it recognizes is unknown. Base qualities were left out, and no much larger clone turns up one base away.

Library construction relied on PCR. DNA from cultured CD4+ T cells was subjected to TCR sequencing with the Oncomine TCR Beta short-read assay at the Johns Hopkins FTIC core. The QIAamp micro DNA kit was used to extract genomic DNA from the cultured CD4+ T cells. Oncomine TCR Beta libraries from cultured CD4+ T cells were pooled with unique dual indexes and sequenced on an Illumina iSeq 100. The original methods were these. Non-productive sequences were removed, and CDR3s that did not start with C, did not end with F or W, or were shorter than 7 amino acids were discarded. Antigen-specific clonotypes were identified using the MANAFEST web application through comparison of peptide-stimulated wells with reference and other culture wells. An FDR below 0.05, an odds ratio above 5, and a productive frequency above 0.1% in at least two of three replicate wells were required for clones to be considered positive. A clonotype was classed as cross-reactive if the clonotype showed significant expansion both in SARS-CoV-2 spike wells and in at least one common cold coronavirus spike condition. Levenshtein distances (stringdist) and unrooted phylogenetic trees (ape) in R version 3.6.1 were used to assess CDR3 homology. TCRdb passed the public sequencing reads through fastp at Q25 and MiXCR, retaining productive beta sequences. Entries are consolidated by CDR3 protein sequence, retaining the most common genes and DNA. TCRdb, not the authors, supplied the V and J calls. This sample comprises about 23,000 distinct CDR3 sequences, about 67% of them detected only once. The top ten clones comprise approximately 21% of the sample.

This specimen's treatment or condition label, interpreted: roughly 10-day PBMC culture with coronavirus spike peptide pools or control peptides (ViraFEST assay). The ViraFEST assay was used in the study, in which antigen-specific T cells were expanded with peptide pools and expanded clonotypes were subsequently identified by TCR sequencing. Negative nucleocapsid antibody tests before and after vaccination confirmed that the healthy vaccine recipients had no prior SARS-CoV-2 infection. PBMCs were cultured at roughly 1.8 million per well in IMDM supplemented with 5% human AB serum and about 10 IU/ml IL-2, with 9.5 to 10 ug/ml peptide pools added. On days 3 and 7, half of the culture medium was replaced with fresh IL-2-containing medium. After around 11 days of culture, CD4+ T cells were isolated by negative selection with the EasySep CD4+ T cell isolation kit. Ficoll-Paque Plus gradient centrifugation was used to isolate PBMCs from whole blood, and the isolated PBMCs were then either used fresh or cryopreserved at -140C. In general, triplicate wells were set up for every culture condition.

The CDR3, from cysteine to phenylalanine, totals 14 residues. Here the CDR3 DNA is all that survives: 42 bases in frame from base 1. From the germline V gene, CDR1 is SGHVS and CDR2 is FQNEAQ. V loses 6 bases, J loses 1 base, and the germline ends lie 13 bases apart. This chain joins TRBV7-8 to TRBJ2-7; a weak D assignment points to TRBD1 (6 bases agree). This specimen was CD4+ T cells from blood, cultured in vitro, taken after SARS-CoV-2 vaccination. The sequence was collected from a human donor who received a COVID-19 vaccine. In nucleotides, the sequence is TGTGCCAGCAGGGCAGGGGCGCGGTCCTACGAGCAGTACTTC. The encoded protein is CASRAGARSYEQYF.